This TCR beta chain was profiled in a study of T cells in Graves' hyperthyroidism and ophthalmopathy. Turning to the study itself: Peripheral blood was acquired at first diagnosis, ahead of any therapy whatsoever.

Hyperthyroidism of Graves' type that showed no ophthalmopathy progression within 18 months was stable. PBMCs came from around 10 ml fresh peripheral blood. Study-level points and caveats: Stable hyperthyroidism and ophthalmopathy were separated using 13 V-J signatures.

The germline CDR1 and CDR2 sequences are SGDLS and YYNGEE. V was pared by 0 bases and J by 0 bases, with 6 bases between. The CDR3 contains 14 residues. Authors of the study amplified TCR beta CDR3 regions from RNA transcripts. First-round RT-PCR of the TCR CDR3 relied on the HTBI primer set. TCRdb re-derived calls from the multiplex PCR reads in MiXCR, one entry per CDR3 protein. The repertoire holds fewer than 250,000 distinct CDR3 sequences, with approximately 17% as singletons. Ten or more counts support this clonotype. What it binds is not known. The sequenced material came from blood. This chain connects TRBV9 to TRBJ1-1; no clear D. This TCR was sampled from a man aged 50-59 years with Graves' hyperthyroidism. The CDR3 bases are TGTGCCAGCAGCGTAGACATGATGAACACTGAAGCTTTCTTT. Its translation is CASSVDMMNTEAFF.